One sample yielded the 5 T cell receptor beta chains listed below, sequenced in a study of shared clonotypes between healthy human individuals. Some clones are missing from TCRdb's copy, which holds only in-frame ones; the method was immunoSEQ multiplex PCR. The table shows 190,000 or so clones, with about 93% occurring only once. Sequenced: naive CD4+ T cells sorted from blood. Indicated subset: CD45RA+ positively selected. Every receptor here comes from a woman aged 30 to 39 in good health.

The V call is TRBV19, the J call TRBJ2-5; TRBD2 matches 8 bases. Judging by the DNA end, TRBJ2-7 fits better; the J call may be wrong. This CDR3 has 15 amino acids. The V gene's germline CDR1 is LNHDA and CDR2 SQIVND (reference sequence). CDR3 DNA: TGTGCCAGTAGTATCGGTGCGGGAGGTTCCTACGAGCAGTACTTC. Translating it yields CASSIGAGGSYEQYF.

V and J are TRBV29-1 and TRBJ2-5; D unresolved. Germline V gives CDR1 SQVTM, CDR2 ANQGSEA. Between the trimmed V and J ends, which lost 6 bases and 1 base, there was a span of 6 bases. This CDR3 has 11 residues. The CDR3 sequence is CSVRFQETQYF. CDR3 in DNA: TGCAGCGTGAGATTCCAAGAGACCCAGTACTTC.

V gene TRBV20-1 combines with J gene TRBJ1-1; no firm D call. The germline CDR1 and CDR2 sequences are DFQATT and SNEGSKA (reference sequence). The germline V and J ends were trimmed by 7 bases and 3 bases, with 6 bases remaining between them. The CDR3 is made up of 10 amino acids. This CDR3 reads CSVRDTEAFF. Written as DNA, the CDR3 is TGCAGTGTTCGAGACACTGAAGCTTTCTTT.

This chain connects TRBV28 to TRBJ2-2, with 10 bases matching TRBD2. CDR3 length: 19 amino acids. J was trimmed by 7 bases and V by 7 bases; bases with no gene match: 21. Germline-derived CDR1 and CDR2 are MDHEN and SYDVKM. The CDR3 DNA follows: TGTGCCAGCATCAGGGGGCATATGAGCCTAGCGGGAGCAGTCGGGGAGCTGTTTTTT. Translated, it gives CASIRGHMSLAGAVGELFF.

The chain recombines TRBV29-1 with TRBJ2-7; 9 nucleotides align to TRBD1. Trimming at V came to 6 bases and at J to 6 bases, leaving 18 bases not matched to a gene. This CDR3 has 16 amino acids. Germline V gives CDR1 SQVTM, CDR2 ANQGSEA. CDR3 loop: CSVFLAPGQGHPEQYF. CDR3 bases: TGCAGCGTCTTTCTGGCTCCGGGACAGGGACATCCCGAGCAGTACTTC.